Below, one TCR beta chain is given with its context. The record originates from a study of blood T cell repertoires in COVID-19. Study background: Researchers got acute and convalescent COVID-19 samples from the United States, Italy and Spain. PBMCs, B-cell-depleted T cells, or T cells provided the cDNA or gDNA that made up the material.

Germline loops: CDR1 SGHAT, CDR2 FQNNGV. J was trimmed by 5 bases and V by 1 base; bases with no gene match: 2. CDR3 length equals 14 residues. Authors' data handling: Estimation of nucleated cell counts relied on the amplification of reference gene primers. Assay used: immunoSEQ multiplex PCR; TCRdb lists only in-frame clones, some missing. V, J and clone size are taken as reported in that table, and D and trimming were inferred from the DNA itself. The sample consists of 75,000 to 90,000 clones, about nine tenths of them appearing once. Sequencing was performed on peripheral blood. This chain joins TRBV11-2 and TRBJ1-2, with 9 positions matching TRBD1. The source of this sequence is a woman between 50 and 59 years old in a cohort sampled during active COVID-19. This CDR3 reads CASSLGTGAYGYTF. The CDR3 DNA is TGTGCCAGCAGCTTAGGGACAGGGGCTTATGGCTACACCTTC.